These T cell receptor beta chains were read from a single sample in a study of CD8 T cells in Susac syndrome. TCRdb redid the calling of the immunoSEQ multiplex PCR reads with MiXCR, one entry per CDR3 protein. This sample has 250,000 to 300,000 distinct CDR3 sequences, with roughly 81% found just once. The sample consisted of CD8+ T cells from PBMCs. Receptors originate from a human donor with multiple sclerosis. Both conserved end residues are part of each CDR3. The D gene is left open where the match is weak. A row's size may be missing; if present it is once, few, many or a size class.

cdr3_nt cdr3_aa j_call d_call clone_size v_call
TGTGCCAGCAGGAATAGCGGCAGCACAGATACGCAGTATTTT CASRNSGSTDTQYF TRBJ2-3 - few TRBV7-9
TGTGCCAGCAGTTCGACTAGCGGGACGGCATGGAGTGAGCAGTTCTTC CASSSTSGTAWSEQFF TRBJ2-1 TRBD2 - TRBV27
TGTGCCAGCAGCGCCGGGTCTGGGACTGAAGCTTTCTTT CASSAGSGTEAFF TRBJ1-1 - - TRBV9
TGTGCCAGCAGTTTATCTGTGGCGGGCTACAATGAGCAGTTCTTC CASSLSVAGYNEQFF TRBJ2-1 - - TRBV27
TGTGCCAGTTCCAGGGCGGGGGCGGACAATGAGCAGTTCTTC CASSRAGADNEQFF TRBJ2-1 - once TRBV27
TGTGCCAGCAGCTTAGTACTAGCTGAGCAGTTCTTC CASSLVLAEQFF TRBJ2-1 - - TRBV13
TGCAGCGTTGACCTTGGACAGGGAGTGCACTATGGCTACACCTTC CSVDLGQGVHYGYTF TRBJ1-2 TRBD1 - TRBV29-1
TGTGCCAGCAGTTTAAACAGGGCTAATTCACCCCTCCACTTT CASSLNRANSPLHF TRBJ1-6 - - TRBV28
TGTGCCAGCAGCTTGAAGACAGAAGAGACCCAGTACTTC CASSLKTEETQYF TRBJ2-5 - - TRBV5-5
TGCGCCAGCAGCCAAGAGGGACGGAACCAAGAGACCCAGTACTTC CASSQEGRNQETQYF TRBJ2-5 - - TRBV4-1
TGTGCCAGTAGTATAGATCTATGGGGGGATCTCACTGAAGCTTTCTTT CASSIDLWGDLTEAFF TRBJ1-1 - - TRBV19
TGTGCCAGCACCCTAGCGGGAGGCATGGACGAGCAGTACTTC CASTLAGGMDEQYF TRBJ2-7 TRBD2 - TRBV27
TGTGCCAGCAGCGTAGGGGTTAGCTCCTACGAGCAGTACTTC CASSVGVSSYEQYF TRBJ2-7 - - TRBV9
TGTGCCAGCAGCGAAGGGCGGGACCCACATCAGCCCCAGCATTTT CASSEGRDPHQPQHF TRBJ1-5 - - TRBV2
TGTGCCAGCAGCGCCGGGAGAAGGGGATACAATGAGCAGTTCTTC CASSAGRRGYNEQFF TRBJ2-1 - - TRBV9
TGTGCCACTCAGGACGGGTACACTGAAGCTTTCTTT CATQDGYTEAFF TRBJ1-1 - - TRBV2
TGCAGCGTTGGTGGGCTAGCGGGAGTCAGAGGTGAAGAGACCCAGTACTTC CSVGGLAGVRGEETQYF TRBJ2-5 TRBD2 - TRBV29-1
TGTGCCAGCAGTTCTGAGGGTACTAGCCTCCTCTCGGAGCAGTATTTT CASSSEGTSLLSEQYF TRBJ2-3 - - TRBV28
TGTGCCAGCAGCGTCGGCGACCCGAATGAAAAACTGTTTTTT CASSVGDPNEKLFF TRBJ1-4 - - TRBV9
TGTGCCAGCTCATCGATGTGGGGGGGGGATTCAGACACTGAAGCTTTCTTT CASSSMWGGDSDTEAFF TRBJ1-1 - - TRBV6-1
TGTGCCAGCATGGGCAGGGCGGTGGGCGAGCAGTACTTC CASMGRAVGEQYF TRBJ2-7 - - TRBV27
TGCGCCAGCAGCCAAGAACCCCGAGGGGGGAGAATCACAGATACGCAGTATTTT CASSQEPRGGRITDTQYF TRBJ2-3 - - TRBV4-1
TGTGCCAGCAGCTTAACCTACAGGGACAATGAGCAGTTCTTC CASSLTYRDNEQFF TRBJ2-1 - - TRBV7-9
TGTGCCAGCAGCCAAGGGGTATCCCCCCCGAGATCTGAAGCTTTCTTT CASSQGVSPPRSEAFF TRBJ1-1 - - TRBV3-1
TGCAGCGTTGATCAAAGGTCTAAACAGGGCTATGCTGAAGCTTTCTTT CSVDQRSKQGYAEAFF TRBJ1-1 - - TRBV29-1
TGCAGTGCCCCCAGGGTCGGACAGTCGGATGAGCAGTTCTTC CSAPRVGQSDEQFF TRBJ2-1 - once TRBV20-1
TGTGCCAGCAGTTTCCTGACTAGCGGGAGCGAGACCCAGTACTTC CASSFLTSGSETQYF TRBJ2-5 TRBD2 - TRBV6-6
TGTGCCAGCAGTTTCTCCAGGGCTGCGGGTGGCTCCTACAATGAGCAGTTCTTC CASSFSRAAGGSYNEQFF TRBJ2-1 - - TRBV28
TGTGCCAGCAGTAATCGGCTGGGGTACTACAATGAGCAGTTCTTC CASSNRLGYYNEQFF TRBJ2-1 - - TRBV28
TGCGCCAGCAGTGAAGCGGGAGGGATCAATGAGCAGTTCTTC CASSEAGGINEQFF TRBJ2-1 TRBD2 - TRBV10-1
TGCAGCGGGACCGGGACAGGGTCCTACGAGCAGTACTTC CSGTGTGSYEQYF TRBJ2-7 TRBD1 - TRBV29-1
TGTGCCAGCGGGTCCCTGGCCTCGGGGGATGAGCAGTTCTTC CASGSLASGDEQFF TRBJ2-1 - - TRBV27
TGTGCCAGCAGCGATGGAAGCGCTGAAGCTTTCTTT CASSDGSAEAFF TRBJ1-1 - - TRBV9
TGTGCCAGCAGTTTCGGGCGGCCCGCCTACAATGAGCAGTTCTTC CASSFGRPAYNEQFF TRBJ2-1 - - TRBV28
TGTGCCAGCAGTCGTCAGGGGGACACTGAAGCTTTCTTT CASSRQGDTEAFF TRBJ1-1 TRBD1 few TRBV2
TGTGCCAGCTCTTTCGCGGGAGGGAGCACAGATACGCAGTATTTT CASSFAGGSTDTQYF TRBJ2-3 TRBD2 - TRBV3-1
TGTGCCAGCAGCTGGGGGCCCTCCTACGAGCAGTACTTC CASSWGPSYEQYF TRBJ2-7 - few TRBV7-9
TGTGCCAGCAGCTTAGGTGGGGGTTTCTACGAGCAGTACTTC CASSLGGGFYEQYF TRBJ2-7 - - TRBV7-8
TGTGCCAGCAGCGACCTACTAGCGGGAGGTTCCTCCTCCTACAATGAGCAGTTCTTC CASSDLLAGGSSSYNEQFF TRBJ2-1 TRBD2 - TRBV7-9
TGTGCCAGCACTTTGGGCGGGAGGGCTGAAGATACGCAGTATTTT CASTLGGRAEDTQYF TRBJ2-3 TRBD2 - TRBV27
TGTGCCAGCAGCCAAGGAGGGGGCTCTGGAAACACCATATATTTT CASSQGGGSGNTIYF TRBJ1-3 - - TRBV14
TGTGCCAGCAGGCGTACGGACTCCTTCACTGAAGCTTTCTTT CASRRTDSFTEAFF TRBJ1-1 - - TRBV28
TGTGCCAGCAGTTACGGGACAGGGGGCGCCCCGCTGAACACTGAAGCTTTCTTT CASSYGTGGAPLNTEAFF TRBJ1-1 TRBD1 - TRBV6-5
TGTGCCAGCAGCCCGGGGACAGGTAGAGGTTACGAGCAGTACTTC CASSPGTGRGYEQYF TRBJ2-7 TRBD1 - TRBV7-9
TGTGCCTGGAGTGTACTAGCGGGAGTAGGGAATGAGCAGTTCTTC CAWSVLAGVGNEQFF TRBJ2-1 TRBD2 - TRBV30
TGTGCAAGTCGCTTTTTTTGGTCTAGCGGGTCCTACGAGCAGTACTTC CASRFFWSSGSYEQYF TRBJ2-7 - - TRBV12-2
TGTGCCAGCAGCCAAGATCCCCTGACGGCCGGGCCCAGCACAGATACGCAGTATTTT CASSQDPLTAGPSTDTQYF TRBJ2-3 - - TRBV14
TGTGCCAGCACCCACACTGGACTAGCGGGAGGGATGGGTGAGCAGTTCTTC CASTHTGLAGGMGEQFF TRBJ2-1 TRBD2 - TRBV7-9
TGCGCCAGCAGTGAAAAGGGAGCATCTAATGAAAAACTGTTTTTT CASSEKGASNEKLFF TRBJ1-4 - - TRBV10-1
TGTGCCAGCAGTAGGGGGAACACCGGGGAGCTGTTTTTT CASSRGNTGELFF TRBJ2-2 - few TRBV7-6
TGTGCCAGCAGCGATTGGGACGGCACAGATACGCAGTATTTT CASSDWDGTDTQYF TRBJ2-3 - once TRBV2
TGTGCCAGCAGCTTTGGGACATCTGGAAACACCATATATTTT CASSFGTSGNTIYF TRBJ1-3 - - TRBV5-6
TGTGCCAGCAGCTGGAAACCTACAGGGGTCGGAAACACCATATATTTT CASSWKPTGVGNTIYF TRBJ1-3 TRBD1 - TRBV11-2
TGTGCCAGCAGTTTTAACTGGGGCGGAGGCTATGGCTACACCTTC CASSFNWGGGYGYTF TRBJ1-2 - - TRBV28
TGTGCCAGCAGAGATCCCCGGGCCGTCTATGAGCAGTTCTTC CASRDPRAVYEQFF TRBJ2-1 - - TRBV28
TGTGCCAGCTCTCCGGGTCCTCTAACCAATGAGCAGTTCTTC CASSPGPLTNEQFF TRBJ2-1 - - TRBV27
TGTGCCAGCAGTTCCAGCGGGTCGCCCTACGAGCAGTACTTC CASSSSGSPYEQYF TRBJ2-7 - once TRBV12-3/TRBV12-4
TGTGCCAGCAGCCGAAACACAGGTTATAACTATGGCTACACCTTC CASSRNTGYNYGYTF TRBJ1-2 - few TRBV28
TGTGCCAGCAGCGCCCTGGGGATTCGGGTCCCCGGGGAGCTGTTTTTT CASSALGIRVPGELFF TRBJ2-2 - - TRBV7-9